The subject of this entry is one TCR beta chain. Its antigen is not identified. Those who donated, Caucasian adults without exception, all lived in Nashville, Tennessee. This specimen comes from a study of shared clonotypes between healthy human individuals. For sorted subsets, 150 to 250 ng DNA per replicate equaled approximately 30,000 T cell genomes. The data were produced by immunoSEQ multiplex PCR, yet TCRdb's version contains in-frame clones alone and is incomplete. This sample has approximately 1.5 million clones; 98% occur once, and the top ten carry less than 0.55%. Germline V gives CDR1 SGHVS, CDR2 FQNEAQ. Trimming took 1 base from V and 6 from J, leaving 10 bases between them. CDR3 length equals 14 residues. Study-level results: Sharing across a few donors was seen in 5% to 5.5% of naive CD4 clonotypes.

This receptor was obtained from a man aged 25 to 45 in good health. The specimen sequenced was naive CD4+ T cells sorted from blood. As to subset: CD45RA+ positively selected. The chain recombines TRBV7-8 with TRBJ2-1; D might be TRBD1 (6 bases). The CDR3: CASSLGRGGNEQFF. The CDR3 DNA follows: TGTGCCAGCAGCTTAGGAAGAGGGGGCAATGAGCAGTTCTTC. Full variable domain (outside the CDR3, taken from reference TRBV7-8 and TRBJ2-1): GAGVSQSPRYKVAKRGQDVALRCDPISGHVSLFWYQQALGQGPEFLTYFQNEAQLDKSGLPSDRFFAERPEGSVSTLKIQRTQQEDSAVYLCASSLGRGGNEQFFGPGTRLTVL.